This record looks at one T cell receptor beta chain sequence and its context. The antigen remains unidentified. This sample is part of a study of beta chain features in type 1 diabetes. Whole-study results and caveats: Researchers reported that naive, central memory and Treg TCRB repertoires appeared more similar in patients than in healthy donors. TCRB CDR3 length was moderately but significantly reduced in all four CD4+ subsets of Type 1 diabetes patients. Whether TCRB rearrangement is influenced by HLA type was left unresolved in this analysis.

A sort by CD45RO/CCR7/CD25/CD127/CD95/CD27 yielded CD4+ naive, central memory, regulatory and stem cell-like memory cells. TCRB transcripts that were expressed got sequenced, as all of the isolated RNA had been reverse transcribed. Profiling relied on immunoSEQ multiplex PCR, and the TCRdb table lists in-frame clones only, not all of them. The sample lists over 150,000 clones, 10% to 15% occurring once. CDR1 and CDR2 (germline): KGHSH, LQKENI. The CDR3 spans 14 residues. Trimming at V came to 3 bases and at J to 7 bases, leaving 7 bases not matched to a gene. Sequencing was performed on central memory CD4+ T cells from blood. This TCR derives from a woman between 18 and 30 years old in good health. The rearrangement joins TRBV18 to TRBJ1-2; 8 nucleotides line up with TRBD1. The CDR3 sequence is CASSPRQGSSGYTF. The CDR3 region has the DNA TGTGCCAGCTCACCGCGACAGGGGAGCAGTGGCTACACCTTC.